This record covers a single T cell receptor beta chain. The antigen is undetermined. Measured with immunoSEQ multiplex PCR; TCRdb has only the in-frame clones, and not every one. The sample lists about 15,000 clones, roughly 81% occurring once. The CDR3 is 14 amino acids. Germline loops: CDR1 SEHNR, CDR2 FQNEAQ (reference sequence). The V end was cut by 1 base, the J end by 2 bases, with 8 bases between. The record originates from a study of tumor-infiltrating lymphocytes in localized non-small cell lung cancer. The study, taken as a whole, reports: Available tissue quantity limited TCR sequencing to a patient subset. Tumor T-cell fraction from TCR sequencing was not associated with recurrence-free survival (p = 0.61).

Sequencing was done on a sample of lung tumor tissue. The rearrangement uses TRBV7-9 and TRBJ1-2, with D possibly TRBD1 on 5 matching bases. This TCR was recovered from a human donor with non-small cell lung cancer. The CDR3 nucleotides are TGTGCCAGCAGCTTAGGTGGACAAAACTATGGCTACACCTTC. Its translation is CASSLGGQNYGYTF.